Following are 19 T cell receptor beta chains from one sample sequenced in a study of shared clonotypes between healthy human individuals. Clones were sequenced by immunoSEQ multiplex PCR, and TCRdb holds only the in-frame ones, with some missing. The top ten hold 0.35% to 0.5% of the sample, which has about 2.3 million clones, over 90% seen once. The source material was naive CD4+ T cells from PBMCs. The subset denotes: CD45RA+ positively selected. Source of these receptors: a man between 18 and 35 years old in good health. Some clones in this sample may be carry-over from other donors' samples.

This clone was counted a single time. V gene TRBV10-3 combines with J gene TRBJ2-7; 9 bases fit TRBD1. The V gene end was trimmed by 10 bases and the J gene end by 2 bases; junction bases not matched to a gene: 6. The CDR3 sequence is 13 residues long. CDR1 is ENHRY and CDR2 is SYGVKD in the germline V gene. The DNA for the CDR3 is TGTGCCACCGGACAGGGGCCCACCTACGAGCAGTACTTC. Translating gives CATGQGPTYEQYF.

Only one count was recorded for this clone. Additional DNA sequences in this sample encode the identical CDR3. The DNA for the CDR3 is TGTGCCAGCAGCGTAGGAGGGGCAAGCACAGATACGCAGTATTTT. Protein product: CASSVGGASTDTQYF. V and J are TRBV9 and TRBJ2-3; perhaps D is TRBD1 or TRBD2 (5 bases each). V was clipped by 0 bases and J by 0 bases, with 8 bases between them. The CDR3 runs 15 residues. From germline, CDR1 is SGDLS and CDR2 YYNGEE.

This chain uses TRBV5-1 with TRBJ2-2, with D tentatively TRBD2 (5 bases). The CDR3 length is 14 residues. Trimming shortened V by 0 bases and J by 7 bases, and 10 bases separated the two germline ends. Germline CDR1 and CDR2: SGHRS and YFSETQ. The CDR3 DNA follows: TGCGCCAGCAGCTTGGAGCTAGCTGGCGGGGAGCTGTTTTTT. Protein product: CASSLELAGGELFF.

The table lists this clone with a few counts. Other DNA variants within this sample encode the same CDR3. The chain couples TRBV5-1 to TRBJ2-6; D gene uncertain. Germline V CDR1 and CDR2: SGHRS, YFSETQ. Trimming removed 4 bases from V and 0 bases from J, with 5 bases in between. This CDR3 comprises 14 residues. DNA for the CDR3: TGCGCCAGCAGCCCCGACTCTGGGGCCAACGTCCTGACTTTC. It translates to CASSPDSGANVLTF.

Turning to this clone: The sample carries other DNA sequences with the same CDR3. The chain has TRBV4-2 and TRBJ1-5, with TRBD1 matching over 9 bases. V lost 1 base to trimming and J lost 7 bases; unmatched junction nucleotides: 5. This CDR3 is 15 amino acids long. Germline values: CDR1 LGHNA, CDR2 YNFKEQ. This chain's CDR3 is CASSQGDRVLQPQHF. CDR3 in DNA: TGTGCCAGCAGCCAAGGGGACAGGGTGTTACAGCCCCAGCATTTT.

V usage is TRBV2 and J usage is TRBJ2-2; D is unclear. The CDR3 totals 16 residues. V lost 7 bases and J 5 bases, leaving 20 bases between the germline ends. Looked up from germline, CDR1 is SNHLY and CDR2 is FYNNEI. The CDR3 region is CASKGSAEFRTGELFF. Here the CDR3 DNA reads TGTGCCAGCAAAGGGTCAGCAGAATTTAGAACCGGGGAGCTGTTTTTT.

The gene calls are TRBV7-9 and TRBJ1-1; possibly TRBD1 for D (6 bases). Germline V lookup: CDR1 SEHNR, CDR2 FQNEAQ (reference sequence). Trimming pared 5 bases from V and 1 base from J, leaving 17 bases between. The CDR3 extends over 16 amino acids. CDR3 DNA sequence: TGTGCCAGCAGCCTATCCCCGGGACACCCGAACACTGAAGCTTTCTTT. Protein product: CASSLSPGHPNTEAFF.

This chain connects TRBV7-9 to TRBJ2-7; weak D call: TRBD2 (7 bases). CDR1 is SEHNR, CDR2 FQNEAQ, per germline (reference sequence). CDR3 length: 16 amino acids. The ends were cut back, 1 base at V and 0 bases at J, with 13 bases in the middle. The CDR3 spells CASSLVSGTSSYEQYF. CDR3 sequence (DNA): TGTGCCAGCAGCTTAGTAAGCGGGACAAGCTCCTACGAGCAGTACTTC.

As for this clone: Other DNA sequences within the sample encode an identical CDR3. The CDR3 protein is CATSGGRGETQYF. The DNA for the CDR3 is TGTGCCACCAGCGGAGGACGGGGTGAGACCCAGTACTTC. The chain recombines TRBV15 with TRBJ2-5; D possibly corresponds to TRBD2 (5 bases). The germline V gene has CDR1 LNHNV and CDR2 YYDKDF (reference sequence). Between the trimmed V and J ends, which lost 5 bases and 5 bases, there was a span of 12 bases. CDR3 length: 13 residues.

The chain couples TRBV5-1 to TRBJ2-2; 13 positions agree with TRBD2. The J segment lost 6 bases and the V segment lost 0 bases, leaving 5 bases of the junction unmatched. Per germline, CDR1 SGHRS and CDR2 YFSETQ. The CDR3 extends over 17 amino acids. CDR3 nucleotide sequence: TGCGCCAGCAGCTTGGGACTAGCGGGAGGTGGGGCCGGGGAGCTGTTTTTT. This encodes CASSLGLAGGGAGELFF.

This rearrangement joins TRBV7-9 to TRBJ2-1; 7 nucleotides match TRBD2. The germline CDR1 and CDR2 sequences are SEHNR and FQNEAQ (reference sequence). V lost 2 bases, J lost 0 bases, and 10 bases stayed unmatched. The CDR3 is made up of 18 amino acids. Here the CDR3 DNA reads TGTGCCAGCAGCTTATCTTGGCCTAGCGGAAGCTCCTACAATGAGCAGTTCTTC. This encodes CASSLSWPSGSSYNEQFF.

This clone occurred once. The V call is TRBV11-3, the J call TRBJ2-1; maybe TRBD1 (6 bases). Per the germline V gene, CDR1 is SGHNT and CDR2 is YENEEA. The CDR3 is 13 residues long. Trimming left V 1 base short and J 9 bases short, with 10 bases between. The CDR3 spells CASSLGVRGEQFF. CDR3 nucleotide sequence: TGTGCCAGCAGCTTAGGGGTCAGGGGTGAGCAGTTCTTC.

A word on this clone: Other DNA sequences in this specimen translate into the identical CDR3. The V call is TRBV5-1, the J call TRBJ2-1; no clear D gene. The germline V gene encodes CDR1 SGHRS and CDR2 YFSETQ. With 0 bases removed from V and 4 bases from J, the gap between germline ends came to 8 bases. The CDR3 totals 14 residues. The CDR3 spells CASSLGLPYNEQFF. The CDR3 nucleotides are TGCGCCAGCAGCTTGGGTTTGCCTTACAATGAGCAGTTCTTC.

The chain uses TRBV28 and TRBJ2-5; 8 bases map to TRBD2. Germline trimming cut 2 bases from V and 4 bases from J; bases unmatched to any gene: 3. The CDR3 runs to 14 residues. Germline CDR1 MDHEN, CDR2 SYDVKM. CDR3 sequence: CASSLPLAGETQYF. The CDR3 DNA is TGTGCCAGCAGTTTACCCCTAGCGGGAGAGACCCAGTACTTC.

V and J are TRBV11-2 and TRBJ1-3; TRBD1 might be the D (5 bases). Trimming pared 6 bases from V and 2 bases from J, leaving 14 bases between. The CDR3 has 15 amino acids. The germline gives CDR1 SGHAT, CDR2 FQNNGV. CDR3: CASRGRDPAGNTIYF. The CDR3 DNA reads TGTGCCAGCAGAGGCAGGGATCCAGCTGGAAACACCATATATTTT. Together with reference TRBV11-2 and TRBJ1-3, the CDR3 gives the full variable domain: EAGVAQSPRYKIIEKRQSVAFWCNPISGHATLYWYQQILGQGPKLLIQFQNNGVVDDSQLPKDRFSAERLKGVDSTLKIQPAKLEDSAVYLCASRGRDPAGNTIYFGEGSWLTVV.

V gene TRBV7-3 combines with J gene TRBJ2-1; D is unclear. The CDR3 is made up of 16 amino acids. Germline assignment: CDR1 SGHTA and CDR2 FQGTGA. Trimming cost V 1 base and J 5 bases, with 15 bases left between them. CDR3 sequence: CASSLIGLGRDNEQFF. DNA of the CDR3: TGTGCCAGCAGCTTAATAGGGCTAGGTCGGGACAATGAGCAGTTCTTC.

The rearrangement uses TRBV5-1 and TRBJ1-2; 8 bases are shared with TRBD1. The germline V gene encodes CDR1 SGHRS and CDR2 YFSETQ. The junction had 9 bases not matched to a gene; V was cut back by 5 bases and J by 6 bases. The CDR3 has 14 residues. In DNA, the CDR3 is TGCGCCAGCAGGAGGGGGGACAGGTTCCATGGCTACACCTTC. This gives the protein CASRRGDRFHGYTF.

The DNA of the CDR3 is TGTGCCAGCAGCAAAGCCGTTGACGGCAAGCAGGGCTACACCTTC. As protein: CASSKAVDGKQGYTF. The rearrangement joins TRBV21-1 to TRBJ1-2. TRBV21-1 is a listed pseudogene. This CDR3 has 15 amino acids.

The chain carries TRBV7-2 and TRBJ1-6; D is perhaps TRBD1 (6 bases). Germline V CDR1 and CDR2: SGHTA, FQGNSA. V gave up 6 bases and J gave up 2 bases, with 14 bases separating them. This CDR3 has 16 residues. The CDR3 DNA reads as TGTGCCAGCAGTTATATCACAGGGACCTATAATTCACCCCTCCACTTT. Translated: CASSYITGTYNSPLHF.